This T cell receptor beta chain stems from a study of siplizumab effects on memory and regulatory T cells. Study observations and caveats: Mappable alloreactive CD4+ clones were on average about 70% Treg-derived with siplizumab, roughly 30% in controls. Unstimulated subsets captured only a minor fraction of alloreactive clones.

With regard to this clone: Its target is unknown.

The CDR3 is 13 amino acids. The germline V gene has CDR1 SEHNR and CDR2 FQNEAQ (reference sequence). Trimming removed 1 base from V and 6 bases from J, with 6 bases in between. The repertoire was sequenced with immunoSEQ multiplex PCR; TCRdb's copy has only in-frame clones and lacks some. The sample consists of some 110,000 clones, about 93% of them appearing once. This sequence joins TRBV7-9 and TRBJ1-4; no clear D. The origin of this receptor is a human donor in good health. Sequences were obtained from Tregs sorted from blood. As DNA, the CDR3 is TGTGCCAGCAGCTTAGGAGCCCATGAAAAACTGTTTTTT. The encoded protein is CASSLGAHEKLFF.